The rows below give T cell receptor beta chains drawn from one sample of a study of shared clonotypes between healthy human individuals. Here immunoSEQ multiplex PCR was the method, and the copy in TCRdb shows in-frame clones only, minus some. The sample has over 850,000 clones; around 78% are singletons. The source material was memory CD4+ T cells from PBMCs. The receptors here all came from a young man in good health. Some clones in this sample may be carry-over from other donors' samples. CDR3s include the opening cysteine and the closing phenylalanine or tryptophan. D genes are given only for firm matches. Clone size, where shown, is once, few, many, or a class for clones that have expanded.

>TRBJ2-6|-|TRBV6-1|-
CASSEARYSGANVLTF
TGTGCCAGCAGTGAAGCTAGGTACTCTGGGGCCAACGTCCTGACTTTC
>TRBJ2-3|-|TRBV5-1|-
CASRETGNEDTQYF
TGCGCCAGCAGAGAAACAGGGAACGAAGATACGCAGTATTTT
>TRBJ2-7|-|TRBV6-1|TRBD1
CASSEGATGKLEQYF
TGTGCCAGCAGTGAAGGAGCGACAGGGAAACTCGAGCAGTACTTC
>TRBJ1-2|many|TRBV5-1|-
CASSRGDPPRYGYTF
TGCGCCAGCAGTAGGGGGGACCCTCCGCGCTATGGCTACACCTTC
>TRBJ2-3|-|TRBV1|-
CTSSPLAGGSTDTQYF
TGCACCAGCAGCCCTTTAGCGGGAGGTAGCACAGATACGCAGTATTTT
>TRBJ2-2|-|TRBV5-1|-
CASTRGDLNTGELFF
TGCGCCAGCACAAGGGGGGACCTGAACACCGGGGAGCTGTTTTTT
>TRBJ2-7|-|TRBV7-2|-
CASSLVPNYEQYF
TGTGCCAGCAGCTTAGTCCCGAACTACGAGCAGTACTTC
>TRBJ1-1|once|TRBV5-6|-
CASSLSTSRWNTEAFF
TGTGCCAGCAGCTTGTCGACAAGTCGGTGGAACACTGAAGCTTTCTTT
>TRBJ2-1|-|TRBV4-2|-
CASSPRLVSYNEQFF
TGTGCCAGCAGCCCACGACTAGTGTCCTACAATGAGCAGTTCTTC
>TRBJ1-2|-|TRBV2|TRBD1
CASSEGDRASGYTF
TGTGCCAGCAGTGAAGGAGACAGGGCTTCTGGCTACACCTTC
>TRBJ2-7|-|TRBV6-6|-
CASSYGGPVEQYF
TGTGCCAGCAGTTACGGCGGTCCCGTCGAGCAGTACTTC
>TRBJ2-1|-|TRBV25-1|TRBD1
CASSFTGGFDNEQFF
TGTGCCAGCAGCTTTACAGGGGGTTTCGACAATGAGCAGTTCTTC
>TRBJ2-3|-|TRBV9|-
CASSVGGAASTDTQYF
TGTGCCAGCAGCGTAGGAGGAGCGGCTAGCACAGATACGCAGTATTTT
>TRBJ2-5|-|TRBV9|TRBD2
CASSVEGSGTETQYF
TGTGCCAGCAGCGTAGAGGGTAGCGGGACAGAGACCCAGTACTTC
>TRBJ2-3|-|TRBV20-1|-
CSAMARDTQYF
TGCAGTGCCATGGCGAGAGATACGCAGTATTTT
>TRBJ1-1|-|TRBV5-6|-
CASSLQLGGRYTEAFF
TGTGCCAGCAGCTTGCAATTGGGGGGCAGGTACACTGAAGCTTTCTTT
>TRBJ2-3|-|TRBV6-6|-
CASRTGPYTDTQYF
TGTGCCAGCAGAACCGGGCCTTACACAGATACGCAGTATTTT
>TRBJ2-5|-|TRBV5-1|TRBD1
CASSLTGGTETQYF
TGCGCCAGCAGTTTGACAGGGGGGACAGAGACCCAGTACTTC
>TRBJ1-2|many|TRBV2|-
CASRGSLAGYTF
TGTGCCAGCAGAGGGTCACTCGCTGGCTACACCTTC
>TRBJ2-1|-|TRBV29-1|TRBD1
CSVNRDSYSHGQFF
TGCAGCGTGAACCGGGACAGCTACTCTCATGGGCAGTTCTTC
>TRBJ2-3|once|TRBV9|-
CASSVDSREHPDTQYF
TGTGCCAGCAGCGTAGATTCCCGCGAGCACCCAGATACGCAGTATTTT
>TRBJ2-1|-|TRBV18|-
CASSSVHNEQFF
TGTGCCAGCTCATCCGTACACAATGAGCAGTTCTTC
>TRBJ2-7|-|TRBV25-1|-
CASSALWANSGEQYF
TGTGCCAGCAGTGCCCTGTGGGCGAACTCAGGCGAGCAGTACTTC
>TRBJ2-2|-|TRBV7-9|TRBD2
CASSLGLAGITGELFF
TGTGCCAGCAGCTTAGGACTAGCGGGAATCACCGGGGAGCTGTTTTTT
>TRBJ1-5|-|TRBV2|TRBD1
CASRPGQGLNQPQHF
TGTGCCAGCAGACCGGGACAGGGGTTAAATCAGCCCCAGCATTTT
>TRBJ2-7|-|TRBV7-9|-
CASSLGETVYEQYF
TGTGCCAGCAGCTTGGGGGAGACAGTATACGAGCAGTACTTC
>TRBJ1-5|-|TRBV10-3|-
CAIKGPGNQPQHF
TGTGCCATCAAGGGGCCCGGCAATCAGCCCCAGCATTTT
>TRBJ2-5|-|TRBV5-1|TRBD2
CASSIGASGQETQYF
TGCGCCAGCAGCATTGGGGCTAGCGGGCAGGAGACCCAGTACTTC
>TRBJ1-1|-|TRBV28|-
CASSLTTDWAFF
TGTGCCAGCAGTTTAACCACAGACTGGGCTTTCTTT
>TRBJ1-5|-|TRBV19|-
CASSRGGDGSNQPQHF
TGTGCCAGTAGTAGAGGGGGAGACGGAAGCAATCAGCCCCAGCATTTT
>TRBJ2-1|-|TRBV11-2|TRBD2
CASRYGTSVNEQFF
TGTGCCAGCAGATACGGGACTAGTGTTAATGAGCAGTTCTTC
>TRBJ2-2|-|TRBV7-8|-
CASSFRLPRRTDTRTGELFF
TGTGCCAGCAGCTTCCGTCTCCCCCGTAGAACGGATACCAGGACCGGGGAGCTGTTTTTT
>TRBJ2-7|-|TRBV7-6|TRBD1
CASSPQGSAYEQYF
TGTGCCAGCAGCCCACAGGGGAGCGCCTACGAGCAGTACTTC
>TRBJ2-6|-|TRBV5-8|-
CASSYGNSGANVLTF
TGTGCCAGCAGCTACGGCAACTCTGGGGCCAACGTCCTGACTTTC
>TRBJ1-2|-|TRBV7-9|TRBD1
CASSFGTAHGYTF
TGTGCCAGCAGCTTCGGGACAGCCCATGGCTACACCTTC
>TRBJ1-5|-|TRBV7-2|-
CASSTGTLRPQHF
TGTGCCAGCAGCACAGGGACCCTTCGGCCCCAGCATTTT
>TRBJ2-1|many|TRBV4-1|TRBD2
CASSPGSGASYNEQFF
TGCGCCAGCAGCCCGGGGAGCGGGGCCTCCTACAATGAGCAGTTCTTC
>TRBJ2-7|-|TRBV4-1|-
CASSQRFGETPYEQYF
TGCGCCAGCAGCCAACGTTTTGGGGAGACTCCCTACGAGCAGTACTTC
>TRBJ2-2|few|TRBV5-1|TRBD2
CASSSSLAGVGGELFF
TGCGCCAGCAGCTCTTCTCTAGCGGGAGTGGGCGGGGAGCTGTTTTTT
>TRBJ2-3|-|TRBV18|TRBD2
CASSESGRSTDTQYF
TGTGCCAGCTCAGAGAGCGGGAGGAGCACAGATACGCAGTATTTT
>TRBJ1-4|-|TRBV7-9|TRBD1
CASTMTGNLFEKLFF
TGTGCCAGCACTATGACAGGGAACCTTTTTGAAAAACTGTTTTTT
>TRBJ2-7|-|TRBV11-3|-
CASSTTGVEQYF
TGTGCCAGCAGCACAACCGGAGTCGAGCAGTACTTC
>TRBJ1-5|-|TRBV5-1|-
CASSLSVDQPQHF
TGCGCCAGCAGCTTGTCAGTTGATCAGCCCCAGCATTTT
>TRBJ2-7|-|TRBV5-1|TRBD1
CASSRLPGQGSEQYF
TGCGCCAGCAGCCGCCTCCCGGGACAGGGAAGCGAGCAGTACTTC
>TRBJ1-3|-|TRBV28|-
CASSAIRFSGNTIYF
TGTGCCAGCAGTGCGATTAGATTCTCTGGAAACACCATATATTTT
>TRBJ1-2|-|TRBV19|-
CASKGRAAGYTF
TGTGCCAGTAAGGGCAGGGCGGCTGGCTACACCTTC
>TRBJ1-1|few|TRBV30|-
CACHGRNMNTEAFF
TGTGCCTGCCACGGGCGCAACATGAACACTGAAGCTTTCTTT
>TRBJ2-7|-|TRBV28|-
CVTQSPGHRLEQYF
TGTGTGACACAGAGCCCGGGACACCGTCTGGAGCAGTACTTC
>TRBJ2-1|-|TRBV7-3|TRBD2
CASSYGTSGSDEQFF
TGTGCCAGCAGCTACGGGACTAGCGGGAGTGATGAGCAGTTCTTC
>TRBJ2-3|-|TRBV28|-
CASSPPGRASDTQYF
TGTGCCAGCAGTCCGCCGGGACGGGCGTCGGATACGCAGTATTTT
>TRBJ2-2|-|TRBV12-5|-
CASGWTGQTNTGELFF
TGTGCTAGTGGTTGGACTGGACAGACGAACACCGGGGAGCTGTTTTTT
>TRBJ2-1|-|TRBV14|TRBD2
CASSQQLAGGNEQFF
TGTGCCAGCAGCCAACAACTAGCGGGGGGAAATGAGCAGTTCTTC